The 11 T cell receptor beta chains presented below share a single source sample, sequenced in a study of blood T cell repertoires in COVID-19. Profiled with immunoSEQ multiplex PCR; TCRdb holds only in-frame clones, not every one. The sample yields some 190,000 clones, 80% to 85% seen once. Sequencing input: PBMCs or T cells enriched from blood (not recorded which). The receptors here all came from a woman in her twenties or thirties who had been exposed to COVID-19.

This rearrangement joins TRBV11-2 to TRBJ1-1; D call uncertain. Trimming left V 1 base short and J 4 bases short, with 16 bases between. Germline CDR1 and CDR2: SGHAT and FQNNGV. The CDR3 has 16 amino acids. The CDR3: CASSLGDFRASTEAFF. The CDR3 nucleotides are TGTGCCAGCAGCTTAGGCGATTTCAGAGCGAGCACTGAAGCTTTCTTT. The full variable domain, its missing parts supplied by reference TRBV11-2 and TRBJ1-1, is EAGVAQSPRYKIIEKRQSVAFWCNPISGHATLYWYQQILGQGPKLLIQFQNNGVVDDSQLPKDRFSAERLKGVDSTLKIQPAKLEDSAVYLCASSLGDFRASTEAFFGQGTRLTVV.

The gene calls are TRBV19 and TRBJ1-6, with D possibly being TRBD1 (5 bases). CDR3 size: 15 residues. V gave up 10 bases and J gave up 5 bases, with 18 bases separating them. Germline CDR1 is LNHDA and CDR2 is SQIVND (reference sequence). CDR3 region: CATSRRGKDNSPLHF. As DNA, the CDR3 is TGTGCCACGTCCAGGCGGGGGAAGGATAATTCACCCCTCCACTTT.

The gene calls are TRBV5-4 and TRBJ1-6, with 7 positions matching TRBD1. The CDR3 length is 16 residues. Looked up from germline, CDR1 is SGHNT and CDR2 is YYREEE (reference sequence). The trim removed 2 bases at V and 1 base at J, leaving 3 bases unmatched. CDR3 residues: CASSLMTGSYNSPLHF. The CDR3 DNA reads as TGTGCCAGCAGCTTAATGACAGGGTCCTATAATTCACCCCTCCACTTT.

The V and J genes are TRBV7-2 and TRBJ1-2; possible D gene TRBD1, 5 bases. V dropped 1 base and J dropped 8 bases, with 8 bases sitting between them. The CDR3 loop spans 12 amino acids. The germline V gene has CDR1 SGHTA and CDR2 FQGNSA. The CDR3 sequence is CASSLEGQGYTF. The CDR3, as DNA: TGTGCCAGCAGCTTAGAGGGGCAAGGCTACACCTTC.

The chain carries TRBV7-9 and TRBJ1-2; maybe TRBD1 (5 bases). The germline V and J ends were trimmed by 5 bases and 1 base, with 5 bases remaining between them. The CDR3 is 12 residues long. In germline, CDR1 is SEHNR, CDR2 FQNEAQ (reference sequence). CDR3 nucleotide sequence: TGTGCCAGCAGCCAGGGTAACTATGGCTACACCTTC. Translated: CASSQGNYGYTF.

The gene calls are TRBV4-1 and TRBJ1-1; 7 bases map to TRBD1. The germline V gene encodes CDR1 MGHRA and CDR2 YSYEKL. The trim removed 1 base at V and 4 bases at J, leaving 6 bases unmatched. The CDR3 extends over 15 amino acids. CDR3 amino acids: CASSQGQGVITEAFF. The CDR3 DNA is TGCGCCAGCAGCCAAGGCCAGGGGGTGATCACTGAAGCTTTCTTT.

J is TRBJ2-3 and V is TRBV7-2, with 15 bases identical to TRBD2. Germline CDR1 and CDR2: SGHTA and FQGNSA. The CDR3 has 16 amino acids. With V trimmed by 6 bases and J by 4 bases, 5 bases remained unmatched. Written as DNA, the CDR3 is TGTGCCAGCAGGAGGACTAGCGGGGGGGCAGCAGATACGCAGTATTTT. This gives the protein CASRRTSGGAADTQYF.

This clone was observed a few times. Other DNA sequences from this sample encode an identical CDR3 as well. This chain uses TRBV7-9 with TRBJ1-1; unclear D gene. V gave up 2 bases and J gave up 1 base, with 8 bases separating them. The V gene's germline CDR1 is SEHNR and CDR2 FQNEAQ (reference sequence). This CDR3 is 14 amino acids long. The CDR3, as DNA: TGTGCCAGCAGCTTATCAGACTCGAACACTGAAGCTTTCTTT. Translation gives CASSLSDSNTEAFF.

The chain couples TRBV27 to TRBJ2-1; 7 bases are a match to TRBD1. The germline gives CDR1 MNHEY, CDR2 SMNVEV (reference sequence). The CDR3 consists of 12 residues. With 4 bases clipped from V and 7 bases from J, the junction kept 1 base outside the gene matches. The CDR3: CASSSTGNEQFF. CDR3 bases: TGTGCCAGCAGTTCGACAGGGAATGAGCAGTTCTTC.

CDR3 DNA sequence: TGTGCCAGCAGCGCACAGGGGATCCCTAATCAGCCCCAGCATTTT. Its protein is CASSAQGIPNQPQHF. J is TRBJ1-5 and V is TRBV9; TRBD1 matches 7 bases. In germline, CDR1 is SGDLS, CDR2 YYNGEE. The J segment lost 4 bases and the V segment lost 3 bases, leaving 7 bases of the junction unmatched. CDR3 length equals 15 residues. The full variable domain, rest sourced from reference TRBV9 and TRBJ1-5, is DSGVTQTPKHLITATGQRVTLRCSPRSGDLSVYWYQQSLDQGLQFLIQYYNGEERAKGNILERFSAQQFPDLHSELNLSSLELGDSALYFCASSAQGIPNQPQHFGDGTRLSIL.

The rearrangement links TRBV7-2 to TRBJ1-2, with 8 positions matching TRBD1. Unmatched junction bases numbered 12, after V lost 3 bases and J lost 3 bases. This CDR3 contains 17 residues. The germline gives CDR1 SGHTA, CDR2 FQGNSA. Here the CDR3 reads CASSFLETGAIYYGYTF. DNA for the CDR3: TGTGCCAGCAGCTTTCTCGAGACAGGGGCGATCTACTATGGCTACACCTTC.